This T cell receptor beta chain was sequenced in a study of T cells in Graves' hyperthyroidism and ophthalmopathy. Study details: Initial diagnosis, before any treatment, was when peripheral blood was collected.

Regions amplified from RNA transcripts were the TCR beta CDR3 regions. TCR CDR3 regions were first amplified by RT-PCR with HTBI primers. One entry per CDR3 protein, called by TCRdb with MiXCR from the multiplex PCR reads. The sample includes roughly 750,000 distinct CDR3 sequences, roughly 15% of them seen just once. This clonotype was detected only a few times. Its antigen is undetermined. V was cut by 3 bases and J by 5 bases, with 13 bases left in between. This CDR3 contains 14 residues. CDR1 is SQVTM and CDR2 is ANQGSEA in the germline V gene. Study-level findings and limits: The blood repertoire included most of the expanded thyroid clonotypes above 0.001.

The chain carries TRBV29-1 and TRBJ2-2; maybe TRBD1 (7 bases). The sequenced sample consisted of blood. This clonotype originated in a man aged 18 to 29 with Graves' hyperthyroidism. CDR3 sequence (DNA): TGCAGCGTTGAGAGGGGGCGGGGTACCGGGGAGCTGTTTTTT. It yields the protein CSVERGRGTGELFF.